This T cell receptor (beta chain) was observed in a study of somatic mutations in cytotoxic T cells in rheumatoid arthritis. Clones were read by immunoSEQ multiplex PCR, and TCRdb kept only the in-frame ones, dropping some. The sample includes about 15,000 clones, approximately 70% of them seen just once. Germline CDR1 and CDR2: LGHNA and YNFKEQ. The V end lost 0 bases, the J end lost 3 bases, and 17 bases lay between the germline ends. This CDR3 is built from 18 residues. This clone was seen only a few times. The chain carries TRBV4-2 and TRBJ2-2; tentatively, D is TRBD1 (6 bases). Sample: CD8+ T cells sorted from blood. This TCR was sampled from an adult with rheumatoid arthritis. CDR3 sequence: CASSQDLVLTGDTGELFF. The CDR3, as DNA: TGTGCCAGCAGCCAAGATCTGGTGTTGACAGGCGACACCGGGGAGCTGTTTTTT.